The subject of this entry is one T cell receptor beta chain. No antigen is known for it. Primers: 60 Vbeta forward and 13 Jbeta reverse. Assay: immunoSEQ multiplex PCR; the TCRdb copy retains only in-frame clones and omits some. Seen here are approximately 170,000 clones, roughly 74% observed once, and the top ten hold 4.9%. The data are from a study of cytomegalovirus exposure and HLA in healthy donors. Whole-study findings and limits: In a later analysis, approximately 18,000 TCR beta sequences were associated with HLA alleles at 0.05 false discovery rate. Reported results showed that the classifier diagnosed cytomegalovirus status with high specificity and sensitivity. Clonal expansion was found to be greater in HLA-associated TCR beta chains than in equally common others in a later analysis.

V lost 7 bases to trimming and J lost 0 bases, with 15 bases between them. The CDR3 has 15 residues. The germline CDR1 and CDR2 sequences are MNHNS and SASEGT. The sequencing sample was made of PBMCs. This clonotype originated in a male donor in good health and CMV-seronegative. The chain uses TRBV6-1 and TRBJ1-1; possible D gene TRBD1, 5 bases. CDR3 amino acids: CASTGGSSMNTEAFF. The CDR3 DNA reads TGTGCCAGCACGGGGGGGTCTTCCATGAACACTGAAGCTTTCTTT.